The source of this T cell receptor beta chain is a study of tissue T cells after allogeneic stem cell transplantation. This sample's time point: mouse harvest day 14 after allogeneic transplant. Each mouse received 10^7 T-cell-depleted marrow cells plus 10^6 splenic CD5+ T cells by tail vein. Survey-depth TCRbeta CDR3 sequencing reported V/J genes and productive frequencies. Clones were read by immunoSEQ multiplex PCR, and TCRdb kept only the in-frame ones, dropping some. The table includes around 3,100 clones, about 48% detected once. General observations from the study: TCR repertoires tracked anatomic similarity, regardless of disease or transplant status.

Comments on this clone: Its matching antigen is unknown. The germline and genes are mouse ones.

The origin of this receptor is a female BALB/c mouse given C57BL/6 T cells with graft-versus-host disease after an allogeneic hematopoietic cell transplant. Sequences were obtained from lymph node tissue.

The DNA read from the CDR3 is TGTGCCAGCAGTCCCCGACTGGGGGGGCAAAACACCTTGTAC. As protein: CASSPRLGGQNTLY. The CDR3 reads in full as CASSPRLGGQNTLYF. The chain recombines TRBV3 with TRBJ2-4; 11 nucleotides agree with TRBD2. Sequencing ends 1 residue short of the CDR3 end; the germline J gene provides the rest. This CDR3 region has 15 residues. CDR1 is SNHLY, CDR2 FYNGKV, per germline (reference sequence). Losses at the gene ends were 6 bases for V and 3 bases for J; bases not matched to a gene: 5.